This is a list of T cell receptor beta chains from one sample in a study of T cells after yellow fever vaccination. Each CDR3 protein gets one entry after TCRdb re-called the 5' RACE reads with MiXCR. The sample comprises fewer than 350,000 distinct CDR3 sequences, about 9.5% of which are singletons, and approximately 18% rests with the top ten. The source was PBMCs, collected on the day of the first yellow fever vaccination. Source of these receptors: a man younger than 35 who received the YFV17D yellow fever vaccine. The CDR3 runs from the conserved cysteine through the conserved F or W. The D gene is left open where the match is weak. Size is stated for part of the rows, as once, few or many counts, or as a class when the clone is expanded.

d_call	v_call	j_call	clone_size	cdr3_nt	cdr3_aa
TRBD1	TRBV29-1	TRBJ2-7	many	TGCAGCGTGCCTTTGACAGGGGCCGACGAGCAGTACTTC	CSVPLTGADEQYF
-	TRBV18	TRBJ2-3	few	TGTGCCAGCTCACCCACGGGGGTGGGCACAGATACGCAGTATTTT	CASSPTGVGTDTQYF
-	TRBV5-1	TRBJ1-2	-	TGCGCCAGCAGCTTGTCACCAAACTATGGCTACACCTTC	CASSLSPNYGYTF
-	TRBV27	TRBJ1-1	many	TGTGCCAGCACCCCCGGGGGGATAGACACTGAAGCTTTCTTT	CASTPGGIDTEAFF
-	TRBV4-3	TRBJ1-4	few	TGCGCCAGCAGCCAAGTCGGGACGGTAAAACTGTTTTTT	CASSQVGTVKLFF
-	TRBV9	TRBJ2-3	-	TGTGCCAGCAGCGTAGTAGGACTACGATCTGCCACAGATACGCAGTATTTT	CASSVVGLRSATDTQYF
-	TRBV11-3	TRBJ2-5	few	TGTGCCAGCAGCCCCAGCAGGCGAGTCGGAGAGACCCAGTACTTC	CASSPSRRVGETQYF
TRBD1	TRBV6-2/TRBV6-3	TRBJ2-5	-	TGTGCCAGCAGTTACAGTGACAGGGGGCTAGAGACCCAGTACTTC	CASSYSDRGLETQYF
-	TRBV12-3/TRBV12-4	TRBJ1-1	few	TGTGCCAGCAGTTTACCCTCCCTTCGAAACACTGAAGCTTTCTTT	CASSLPSLRNTEAFF
-	TRBV7-2	TRBJ1-4	-	TGTGCCAGCACGCCAGGGTTCGGTGAAAAACTGTTTTTT	CASTPGFGEKLFF
TRBD1	TRBV5-1	TRBJ1-5	-	TGCGCCAGCAGCGTCGGACAGGGAGGTCAGCCCCAGCATTTT	CASSVGQGGQPQHF
-	TRBV6-2/TRBV6-3	TRBJ1-1	many	TGTGCCAGCATAAATAATGAGGTCAACACTGAAGCTTTCTTT	CASINNEVNTEAFF
TRBD1	TRBV4-2	TRBJ2-2	few	TGTGCCAGCAGCCAGGAAGGCCGGGACAGCGGGGAGCTGTTTTTT	CASSQEGRDSGELFF
TRBD1	TRBV5-4	TRBJ2-2	few	TGTGCCAGCAGCCCCGGGACAGGGGTGTCCGGGGAGCTGTTTTTT	CASSPGTGVSGELFF
TRBD2	TRBV5-1	TRBJ2-3	-	TGCGCCAGCAGCTTGCGGGGGGTTAGCACAGATACGCAGTATTTT	CASSLRGVSTDTQYF
TRBD1	TRBV19	TRBJ2-2	once	TGTGCCAGTAGGGCCGGGACAGAGGGTCCCGGGGAGCTGTTTTTT	CASRAGTEGPGELFF
-	TRBV3-1	TRBJ2-1	-	TGTGCCAGCAGCCGACTCACTACGAGCTCCTACAATGAGCAGTTCTTC	CASSRLTTSSYNEQFF
-	TRBV7-7	TRBJ2-1	few	TGTGCTAGCAGCTTAGGTCAGTTCGCCTCCTACAATGAGCAGTTCTTC	CASSLGQFASYNEQFF